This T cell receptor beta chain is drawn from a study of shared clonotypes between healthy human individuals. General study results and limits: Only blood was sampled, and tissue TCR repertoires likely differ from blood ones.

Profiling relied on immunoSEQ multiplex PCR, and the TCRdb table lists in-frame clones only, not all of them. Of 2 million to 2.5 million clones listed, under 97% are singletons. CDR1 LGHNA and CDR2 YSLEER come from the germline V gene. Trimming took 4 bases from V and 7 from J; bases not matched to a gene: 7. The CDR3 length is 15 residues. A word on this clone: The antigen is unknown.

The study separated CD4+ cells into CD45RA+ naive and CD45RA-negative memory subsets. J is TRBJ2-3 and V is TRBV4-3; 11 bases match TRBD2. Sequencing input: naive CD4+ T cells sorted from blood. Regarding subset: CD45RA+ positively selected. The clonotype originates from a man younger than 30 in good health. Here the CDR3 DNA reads TGCGCCAGCAGCCTGGGACTAGCGGATGGAAATACGCAGTATTTT. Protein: CASSLGLADGNTQYF.